Shown below are 17 T cell receptor beta chains from a single sample sequenced in a study of T-cell memory formation after mild COVID-19. One entry per CDR3 protein, called by TCRdb with MiXCR from the 5' RACE reads. Of 300,000 to 400,000 distinct CDR3 sequences listed, approximately 15% were seen once; the top ten hold more than 20%. Material: PBMCs or a T cell subset sorted from them (not recorded which). These receptors were taken from a man between 18 and 35 years old who had mild COVID-19 (a few samples of this study predate the infection). Cell type and time point are not known.

V and J are TRBV6-2 or TRBV6-3 and TRBJ2-1; D ambiguous. The CDR3 runs 13 residues. The germline gives CDR1 MNHEY, CDR2 SVGEGT. Trimming took 6 bases from V and 4 from J, leaving 10 bases between them. This CDR3 reads CASSRVTYNEQFF. CDR3 in DNA: TGTGCCAGCAGCCGGGTGACTTACAATGAGCAGTTCTTC.

This chain links TRBV5-1 with TRBJ2-3; tentatively, D is TRBD2 (5 bases). Germline CDR1 reads SGHRS; CDR2 reads YFSETQ. The CDR3 sequence is 15 residues long. The ends were cut back, 2 bases at V and 3 bases at J, with 13 bases in the middle. CDR3 region: CASSFRTGLTDTQYF. CDR3 DNA sequence: TGCGCCAGCAGCTTTCGGACGGGATTGACAGATACGCAGTATTTT.

The CDR3 region is CASSLSRGNNEQFF. The CDR3 DNA is TGTGCCAGCAGTTTATCGCGGGGTAACAATGAGCAGTTCTTC. J is TRBJ2-1 and V is TRBV12-3 or TRBV12-4; weak D call: TRBD2 (6 bases). The CDR3 loop spans 14 amino acids. Trimming left V 2 bases short and J 5 bases short, with 10 bases between.

This clonotype has a count of ten or more. This chain connects TRBV5-1 to TRBJ2-3; 12 bases align to TRBD1. V trimming: 3 bases; J trimming: 4 bases; junction bases outside the gene matches: 3. CDR3 length equals 15 residues. The germline CDR1 and CDR2 sequences are SGHRS and YFSETQ. CDR3 nucleotide sequence: TGCGCCAGCAGCTCCGGGACAGGGGGCTCAGATACGCAGTATTTT. It codes for CASSSGTGGSDTQYF.

This clonotype was counted a few times. The V and J genes are TRBV6-2 or TRBV6-3 and TRBJ2-5; the match to TRBD1 covers 10 bases. The CDR3 covers 17 residues. J was trimmed by 4 bases and V by 4 bases; bases with no gene match: 12. Germline CDR1 and CDR2: MNHEY and SVGEGT. CDR3 region: CASSFFPRDRGRETQYF. The CDR3 DNA sequence: TGTGCCAGCAGTTTCTTCCCCCGGGACAGGGGCCGAGAGACCCAGTACTTC.

The chain is built from TRBV18 and TRBJ2-3; 9 bases are a match to TRBD2. V lost 1 base to trimming and J lost 4 bases; unmatched junction nucleotides: 6. Germline V gene data show CDR1 as KGHSH and CDR2 as LQKENI. The CDR3 is 16 residues long. The CDR3 here is CASSPLGTSSADTQYF. CDR3 nucleotides: TGTGCCAGCTCACCACTGGGGACTAGCTCCGCAGATACGCAGTATTTT.

This clonotype was detected only a few times. V and J are TRBV20-1 and TRBJ2-1, with 10 bases identical to TRBD1. J gave up 4 bases and V 0 bases, and 15 bases lay outside the gene matches. The CDR3 length is 19 residues. Germline CDR1 is DFQATT and CDR2 is SNEGSKA (reference sequence). The CDR3 bases are TGCAGTGCTAGAGACCCCGGGACAGGGGCCCCTTTTTGGTACAATGAGCAGTTCTTC. Its protein is CSARDPGTGAPFWYNEQFF.

This clonotype was seen ten or more times. J is TRBJ2-7 and V is TRBV4-1; 7 positions agree with TRBD1. Germline assignment: CDR1 MGHRA and CDR2 YSYEKL. CDR3 size: 13 residues. V gave up 3 bases and J gave up 9 bases; unmatched junction bases: 8. The CDR3 nucleotides read TGCGCCAGCAGCCAGACACAGGGGCTACGGCAGTACGTC. Translated: CASSQTQGLRQYV.

The sample holds many counts of this clonotype. The V call is TRBV12-3 or TRBV12-4, the J call TRBJ1-1; D is uncertain. V was cut by 2 bases and J by 0 bases, with 7 bases left in between. The CDR3 has 14 residues. The CDR3 bases are TGTGCCAGCAGTTTATCGGAAGTGAACACTGAAGCTTTCTTT. It translates to CASSLSEVNTEAFF.

The chain carries TRBV6-6 and TRBJ2-5; 7 bases match TRBD1. This CDR3 contains 14 residues. V dropped 2 bases and J dropped 3; count of bases not matched to a gene: 3. Germline V gene lookup returns CDR1 MNHNY and CDR2 SVGAGI (reference sequence). The CDR3 reads CASSYTGQKETQYF. The CDR3 nucleotides are TGTGCCAGCAGTTACACGGGACAGAAAGAGACCCAGTACTTC.

This clonotype was counted only a few times. The chain combines TRBV25-1 with TRBJ1-2; possibly TRBD1 for D (6 bases). CDR3 length equals 13 residues. CDR1 MGHDK and CDR2 SYGVNS come from the germline V gene. The V end lost 5 bases, the J end lost 7 bases, and 14 bases lay between the germline ends. CDR3 nucleotide sequence: TGTGCCAGCAGTTACCGGGGGGCGACTGGCTACACCTTC. Amino acids: CASSYRGATGYTF.

This chain connects TRBV4-2 to TRBJ1-1; 9 bases line up with TRBD1. CDR3 length: 15 residues. Germline V CDR1 and CDR2: LGHNA, YNFKEQ. Losses at the gene ends were 0 bases for V and 3 bases for J; bases not matched to a gene: 2. In nucleotides, the CDR3 is TGTGCCAGCAGCCAAGAGGGGACAGGGTACACTGAAGCTTTCTTT. It is translated as CASSQEGTGYTEAFF.

The chain uses TRBV7-8 and TRBJ1-2; D remains unclear. V dropped 3 bases and J dropped 0 bases, with 14 bases sitting between them. CDR3 length: 16 residues. The germline CDR1 and CDR2 sequences are SGHVS and FQNEAQ. CDR3 sequence reads: CASSFSSTSSNYGYTF. In DNA form, the CDR3 reads TGTGCCAGCAGCTTCTCTTCCACCTCTTCTAACTATGGCTACACCTTC.

The sample holds a few counts of this clonotype. This sequence joins TRBV5-6 and TRBJ2-5; 8 nucleotides agree with TRBD1. CDR1 and CDR2 from the germline V gene are SGHDT and YYEEEE. The CDR3 covers 15 residues. Trimming removed 1 base from V and 8 bases from J; junction bases left unmatched: 10. The DNA for the CDR3 is TGTGCCAGCAGCTTGCCCAGGACAGGGAAAGTTACCCAGTACTTC. Its translation is CASSLPRTGKVTQYF.

The chain has TRBV2 and TRBJ1-3; D gene unclear. Germline V gene sequence: CDR1 SNHLY, CDR2 FYNNEI. The CDR3 length is 13 residues. Trimming cost V 3 bases and J 2 bases, with 5 bases left between them. The CDR3 DNA is TGTGCCAGCAGTGAGGAAGCTGGAAACACCATATATTTT. Encoded protein: CASSEEAGNTIYF.

The genes are TRBV20-1 and TRBJ2-7; the match to TRBD2 covers 13 bases. The CDR3 sequence is 16 residues long. From germline, CDR1 is DFQATT and CDR2 SNEGSKA (reference sequence). J gave up 2 bases and V 1 base, and 5 bases lay outside the gene matches. The CDR3 DNA sequence: TGCAGTGCTAGAGCCGCGGGGACTAGCGGGACCTACGAGCAGTACTTC. Residues: CSARAAGTSGTYEQYF.

V and J are TRBV20-1 and TRBJ2-1; 7 nucleotides align to TRBD1. The CDR3 has 16 amino acids. V lost 0 bases, J lost 5 bases, and 10 bases stayed unmatched. Germline V gene lookup returns CDR1 DFQATT and CDR2 SNEGSKA (reference sequence). CDR3 nucleotides: TGCAGTGCTAGAGATCGGAGGACAGGAGGCCACAATGAGCAGTTCTTC. This translates into CSARDRRTGGHNEQFF.